The clone carrying this TCR beta chain was recorded many times. Its specificity is not known. RNA transcripts were the template for amplifying TCR beta CDR3 regions. The HTBI set primed first-round TCR CDR3 RT-PCR. TCRdb called the multiplex PCR reads again in MiXCR, with one record for every CDR3 protein. Among 450,000 to 550,000 distinct CDR3 sequences listed, roughly 24% were seen once. This CDR3 is built from 14 residues. Germline values: CDR1 MNHEY, CDR2 SVGAGI. V gave up 6 bases and J gave up 3 bases, with 14 bases separating them. Uncontrolled infection, other autoimmune disease, pregnancy and lactation each barred patients from inclusion. A roughly 9.7 ml volume of fresh peripheral blood provided the PBMCs. This record belongs to a study of T cells in Graves' hyperthyroidism and ophthalmopathy. Broader study findings: Blood also carried most thyroid clonotypes expanded above 0.001.

The chain carries TRBV6-5 and TRBJ1-2; D uncertain. Sequencing was performed on blood. The sequence was obtained from a woman in her 30s with Graves' ophthalmopathy. CDR3 coding DNA: TGTGCCAGCAGAACGGACGGAAACGACTATGGCTACACCTTC. Its translation: CASRTDGNDYGYTF.